Sequencing of this TCR beta chain was carried out in a study of T cells in Graves' hyperthyroidism and ophthalmopathy. General observations from the study: Blood also held most thyroid clonotypes expanded beyond 0.001.

This clonotype was seen a few times. What it recognizes is unknown. Pregnant or lactating patients were excluded, as were those with uncontrolled infection or other autoimmune disease. Diagnostic decisions used clinical symptoms, serum thyroxine and TRAb, thyroid ultrasound and orbital computed tomography. Amplification yielded TCR beta CDR3 regions, with RNA transcripts as the source. Using the HTBI primer set, a first-round RT-PCR was run on the TCR CDR3. One entry per CDR3 protein, called by TCRdb with MiXCR from the multiplex PCR reads. The data contain a few hundred thousand distinct CDR3 sequences, approximately 18% of them singletons. CDR1 MDHEN and CDR2 SYDVKM come from the germline V gene. This CDR3 is built from 11 residues. The ends were cut back, 6 bases at V and 9 bases at J, with 9 bases in the middle.

V and J are TRBV28 and TRBJ2-1; D is uncertain. The clonotype originates from a man aged 50 to 60 with Graves' ophthalmopathy. Specimen: blood. CDR3: CASSRPGEQFF. In nucleotides, the CDR3 is TGTGCCAGCAGCCGACCGGGTGAGCAGTTCTTC. Using reference TRBV28 and TRBJ2-1 for the parts outside the CDR3, the full variable domain is DVKVTQSSRYLVKRTGEKVFLECVQDMDHENMFWYRQDPGLGLRLIYFSYDVKMKEKGDIPEGYSVSREKKERFSLILESASTNQTSMYLCASSRPGEQFFGPGTRLTVL.